These 14 T cell receptor beta chains came from one sample sequenced in a study of T cells after yellow fever vaccination. Each CDR3 protein gets one entry after TCRdb re-called the 5' RACE reads with MiXCR. The sample carries 150,000 to 200,000 distinct CDR3 sequences, around 10% recorded once. The sequenced sample was CD8+ T cells sorted from PBMCs, obtained 15 days after the yellow fever booster vaccination. These receptors were obtained from a man aged 18 to 29 who received the YFV17D yellow fever vaccine.

J is TRBJ1-5 and V is TRBV15; D perhaps matches TRBD1 (6 bases). Germline CDR1 LNHNV, CDR2 YYDKDF (reference sequence). The V gene lost 5 bases and the J gene lost 5 bases, with 13 bases spanning the gap. This CDR3 is 14 amino acids long. The CDR3 sequence is CATSPARGHQPQHF. The CDR3 DNA sequence: TGTGCCACCAGCCCAGCCCGGGGGCATCAGCCCCAGCATTTT.

This clonotype showed up just a few times. The rearrangement joins TRBV6-6 to TRBJ2-1, with 15 nucleotides matching TRBD2. The CDR3 extends over 19 amino acids. The germline gives CDR1 MNHNY, CDR2 SVGAGI (reference sequence). V lost 4 bases, J lost 8 bases, and 15 bases stayed unmatched. CDR3 amino acids: CASSSGLAGGLLLVDEQFF. Written as DNA, the CDR3 is TGTGCCAGCAGTTCCGGACTAGCGGGGGGGCTTCTCCTTGTCGATGAGCAGTTCTTC.

This clonotype was seen at least ten times. The chain combines TRBV7-2 with TRBJ1-6; the match to TRBD1 covers 7 bases. The germline gives CDR1 SGHTA, CDR2 FQGNSA. J lost 7 bases, V lost 5 bases, and 11 bases had no gene match. This CDR3 is built from 16 residues. CDR3 sequence (DNA): TGTGCCAGCAGCATCCGGACAGGCAGGCTCAATTCACCCCTCCACTTT. Its protein product is CASSIRTGRLNSPLHF. Drawing the rest from reference TRBV7-2 and TRBJ1-6, the complete variable domain is GAGVSQSPSNKVTEKGKDVELRCDPISGHTALYWYRQSLGQGLEFLIYFQGNSAPDKSGLPSDRFSAERTGGSVSTLTIQRTQQEDSAVYLCASSIRTGRLNSPLHFGNGTRLTVT.

CDR3 in DNA: TGTGCCAGCAGCGCCAAGGTAACAGGCGAACAGCAGTTCTTC. This translates into CASSAKVTGEQQFF. The chain uses TRBV9 and TRBJ2-1; D possibly corresponds to TRBD1 (5 bases). Germline CDR1 SGDLS, CDR2 YYNGEE. V was trimmed by 3 bases and J by 11 bases, leaving 18 bases between them. CDR3 length: 14 amino acids.

The CDR3 region is CASTHRTGGNQPQHF. Written as DNA, the CDR3 is TGCGCCAGCACCCATCGGACAGGGGGCAATCAGCCCCAGCATTTT. V usage is TRBV4-1 and J usage is TRBJ1-5; 9 nucleotides match TRBD1. CDR3 size: 15 residues. The germline V gene has CDR1 MGHRA and CDR2 YSYEKL. With 7 bases clipped from V and 2 bases from J, the junction kept 6 bases outside the gene matches.

The V gene is TRBV7-8, the J gene TRBJ2-7, with 7 bases identical to TRBD1. CDR1 is SGHVS and CDR2 is FQNEAQ in the germline V gene. V trimming: 1 base; J trimming: 2 bases; junction bases outside the gene matches: 8. The CDR3 contains 16 residues. As DNA, the CDR3 is TGTGCCAGCAGCTTAGGGGGCTCAGGGGGAACCTACGAGCAGTACTTC. Translating gives CASSLGGSGGTYEQYF.

This clonotype was detected a few times. V usage is TRBV27 and J usage is TRBJ1-5; D remains unclear. The CDR3 contains 14 residues. Germline values: CDR1 MNHEY, CDR2 SMNVEV (reference sequence). With 5 bases removed from V and 1 base from J, the gap between germline ends came to 9 bases. CDR3 sequence: CASSPQRSNQPQHF. The CDR3 bases are TGTGCCAGCAGTCCACAGAGAAGCAATCAGCCCCAGCATTTT.

This chain connects TRBV6-5 to TRBJ2-5, with 12 bases that match TRBD2. CDR3 size: 15 residues. Germline V CDR1 and CDR2: MNHEY, SVGAGI. J lost 4 bases, V lost 5 bases, and 5 bases had no gene match. The CDR3 DNA sequence: TGTGCCAGCAGTCCGACTAGCGGGGGAGGAGAGACCCAGTACTTC. Amino acids: CASSPTSGGGETQYF.

The rearrangement uses TRBV7-9 and TRBJ1-5; tentatively, D is TRBD1 (6 bases). This CDR3 is 14 amino acids long. Trimming cost V 4 bases and J 0 bases, with 7 bases left between them. In germline, CDR1 is SEHNR, CDR2 FQNEAQ (reference sequence). The CDR3 loop reads CASSSDSSNQPQHF. The CDR3, as DNA: TGTGCCAGCAGCTCGGACAGTAGCAATCAGCCCCAGCATTTT.

In this sample, this clonotype turned up a few times. V gene TRBV7-2 combines with J gene TRBJ2-2, with D possibly matching TRBD1 (6 bases). Looked up from germline, CDR1 is SGHTA and CDR2 is FQGNSA. The CDR3 loop spans 15 amino acids. Trimming left V 5 bases short and J 4 bases short, with 14 bases between. CDR3 DNA: TGTGCCAGCAGCATCAGGGGATATAGCACCGGGGAGCTGTTTTTT. Residues: CASSIRGYSTGELFF. Full variable domain (outside the CDR3, taken from reference TRBV7-2 and TRBJ2-2): GAGVSQSPSNKVTEKGKDVELRCDPISGHTALYWYRQSLGQGLEFLIYFQGNSAPDKSGLPSDRFSAERTGGSVSTLTIQRTQQEDSAVYLCASSIRGYSTGELFFGEGSRLTVL.

This clonotype was counted at least ten times. This chain links TRBV20-1 with TRBJ2-3; 9 bases are a match to TRBD1. V dropped 4 bases and J dropped 6; count of bases not matched to a gene: 8. This CDR3 comprises 14 residues. CDR1 is DFQATT and CDR2 is SNEGSKA in the germline V gene (reference sequence). The CDR3 bases are TGCAGTGCTATGGTCGGGACAGGGACGGATACGCAGTATTTT. It encodes CSAMVGTGTDTQYF.

This sequence joins TRBV5-1 and TRBJ1-1; D gene unclear. Between the trimmed V and J ends, which lost 0 bases and 2 bases, there was a span of 8 bases. Germline CDR1 reads SGHRS; CDR2 reads YFSETQ. The CDR3 spans 14 residues. The CDR3 nucleotides are TGCGCCAGCAGCTTGGGGGTCCTAAACACTGAAGCTTTCTTT. It encodes CASSLGVLNTEAFF.

The chain employs TRBV7-9 and TRBJ1-4, with 8 bases matching TRBD1. There are 17 residues in the CDR3. In germline, CDR1 is SEHNR, CDR2 FQNEAQ (reference sequence). With V trimmed by 5 bases and J by 8 bases, 16 bases remained unmatched. This chain's CDR3 is CASSQEGQAGGGEKLFF. The CDR3, as DNA: TGTGCCAGCAGCCAGGAGGGACAGGCTGGGGGTGGCGAAAAACTGTTTTTT.

J is TRBJ1-6 and V is TRBV27; D is ambiguous. V lost 4 bases, J lost 13 bases, and 14 bases lay in between. Germline V CDR1 and CDR2: MNHEY, SMNVEV (reference sequence). This CDR3 is built from 13 residues. CDR3 nucleotides: TGTGCCAGCAGTTCCAACCCGGTATCCCCCCTCCACTTT. Translated, it gives CASSSNPVSPLHF.